Listed below are T cell receptor beta chains from one sample, sequenced in a study of blood T cells in healthy people across ages. TCRdb ran MiXCR on the 5' RACE reads and lists one entry per CDR3 protein. This sample has fewer than 2 million distinct CDR3 sequences, with about two fifths found just once. The specimen sequenced was blood. These receptors came from a human donor in good health. CDR3s leave out the opening cysteine and the closing phenylalanine or tryptophan. The D gene is left open where the match is weak. The listing skips clone size in some rows; elsewhere it reads once, few, many or a size class.

V	size	D	CDR3
TRBV6-6	NA	NA	ASSYSTAGRNSPLH
TRBV6-2/TRBV6-3	NA	NA	ASRYAYNYGYT
TRBV4-2	NA	NA	ASSQEGPTGGDYEQY
TRBV10-3	few	NA	AIRRGEDWEQY
TRBV4-3	many	NA	ASSQVDSQETQY
TRBV12-3/TRBV12-4	NA	NA	ASSYEQVWGYT
TRBV28	NA	NA	ASRRRGRVRDTQY
TRBV20-1	NA	NA	SAKVGAYEQY
TRBV7-2	few	TRBD2	ASSLGLANQETQY
TRBV15	NA	NA	ATSRDPSYQETQY
TRBV25-1	NA	NA	ASSEFFPSEGGSPLH
TRBV7-2	NA	NA	ASSLVTNQPQH
TRBV10-2	NA	NA	ASSESGETYEAF
TRBV5-1	NA	TRBD2	ASSQTSGGAVGDIQY
TRBV29-1	few	NA	SASSGVSNEQY
TRBV28	few	TRBD1	AINSRDSRNYGYT
TRBV7-3	few	TRBD1	ASSPGGWGFGYT
TRBV7-9	NA	NA	ASSMGVPNEAF
TRBV20-1	few	NA	SASFNIDRSYNEQF
TRBV20-1	few	TRBD1	SASGQGTQETQY
TRBV14	NA	NA	ASSQVQESGRRGQPQH
TRBV5-5	NA	TRBD1	ASRPSRTGGMELF